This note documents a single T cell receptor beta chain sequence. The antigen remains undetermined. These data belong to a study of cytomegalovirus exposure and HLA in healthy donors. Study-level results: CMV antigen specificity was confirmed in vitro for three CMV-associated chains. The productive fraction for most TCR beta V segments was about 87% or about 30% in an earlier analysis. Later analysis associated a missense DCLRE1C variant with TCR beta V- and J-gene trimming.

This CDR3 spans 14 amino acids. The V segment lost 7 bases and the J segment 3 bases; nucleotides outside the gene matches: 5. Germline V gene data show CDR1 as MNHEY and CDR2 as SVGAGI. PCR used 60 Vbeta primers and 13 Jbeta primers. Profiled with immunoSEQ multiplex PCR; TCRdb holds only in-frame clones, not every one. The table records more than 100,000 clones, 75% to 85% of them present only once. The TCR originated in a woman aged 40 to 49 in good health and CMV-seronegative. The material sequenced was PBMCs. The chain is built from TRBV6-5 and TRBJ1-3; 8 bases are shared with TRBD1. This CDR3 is CASTQQGGGNTIYF. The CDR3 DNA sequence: TGTGCCAGCACTCAACAGGGGGGTGGAAACACCATATATTTT.